This T cell receptor (beta chain) is from a study of cytomegalovirus exposure and HLA in healthy donors. It was with 60 Vbeta and 13 Jbeta primers that the PCR ran. Repertoires were generated with immunoSEQ multiplex PCR, while TCRdb's copy carries only in-frame clones and drops some. In the table there are approximately 73,000 clones, 60% to 80% of which are singletons. Germline CDR1 is MRHNA and CDR2 is SNTAGT. Unmatched junction bases numbered 11, after V lost 6 bases and J lost 0 bases. This CDR3 region has 18 residues. The rearrangement joins TRBV6-4 to TRBJ2-1; 10 bases agree with TRBD2. The TCR originated in a middle-aged woman in good health and CMV-seropositive. Sequencing was performed on PBMCs. The CDR3 reads CASRETGTSDSSYNEQFF. Here the CDR3 DNA reads TGTGCCAGCAGAGAAACCGGGACTAGCGACAGCTCCTACAATGAGCAGTTCTTC.